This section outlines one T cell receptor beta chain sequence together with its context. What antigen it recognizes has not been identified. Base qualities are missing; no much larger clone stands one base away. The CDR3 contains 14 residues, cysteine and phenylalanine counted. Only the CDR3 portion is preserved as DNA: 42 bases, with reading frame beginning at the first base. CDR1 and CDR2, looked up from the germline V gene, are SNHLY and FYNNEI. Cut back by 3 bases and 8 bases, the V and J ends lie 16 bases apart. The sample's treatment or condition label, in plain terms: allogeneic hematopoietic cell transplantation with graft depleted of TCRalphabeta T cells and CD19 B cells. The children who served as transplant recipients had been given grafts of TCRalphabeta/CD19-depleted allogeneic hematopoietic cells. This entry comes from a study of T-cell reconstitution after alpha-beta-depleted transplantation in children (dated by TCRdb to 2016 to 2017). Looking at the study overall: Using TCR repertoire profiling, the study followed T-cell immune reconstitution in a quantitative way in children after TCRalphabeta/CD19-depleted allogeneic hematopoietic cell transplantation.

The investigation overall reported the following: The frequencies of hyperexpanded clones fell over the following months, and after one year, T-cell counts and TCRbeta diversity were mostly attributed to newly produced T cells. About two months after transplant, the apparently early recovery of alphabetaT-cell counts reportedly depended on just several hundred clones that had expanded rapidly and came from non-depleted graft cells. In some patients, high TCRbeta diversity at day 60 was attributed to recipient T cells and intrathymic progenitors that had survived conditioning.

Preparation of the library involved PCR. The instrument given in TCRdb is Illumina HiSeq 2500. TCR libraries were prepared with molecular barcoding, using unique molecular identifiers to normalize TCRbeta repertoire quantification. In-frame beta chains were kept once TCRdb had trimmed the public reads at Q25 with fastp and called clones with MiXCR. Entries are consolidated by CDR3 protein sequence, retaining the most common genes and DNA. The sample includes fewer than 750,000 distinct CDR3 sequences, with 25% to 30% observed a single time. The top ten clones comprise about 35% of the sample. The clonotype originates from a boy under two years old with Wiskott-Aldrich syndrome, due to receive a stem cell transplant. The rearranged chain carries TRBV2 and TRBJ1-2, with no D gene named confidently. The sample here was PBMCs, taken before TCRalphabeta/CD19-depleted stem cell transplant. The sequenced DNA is TGTGCCAGCAGTGACAGAAGGGTGAACGAGGGCTACACCTTC. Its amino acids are CASSDRRVNEGYTF. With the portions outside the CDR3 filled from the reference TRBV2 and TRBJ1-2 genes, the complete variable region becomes EPEVTQTPSHQVTQMGQEVILRCVPISNHLYFYWYRQILGQKVEFLVSFYNNEISEKSEIFDDQFSVERPDGSNFTLKIRSTKLEDSAMYFCASSDRRVNEGYTFGSGTRLTVV.